These 24 T cell receptor beta chains originate from one sample sequenced in a study of shared clonotypes between healthy human individuals. Assay: immunoSEQ multiplex PCR; the TCRdb copy retains only in-frame clones and omits some. The profile covers over 1.4 million clones, with 95% to 97% appearing a single time and 1.2% taken by the ten largest. Sequenced sample: naive CD4+ T cells sorted from blood. Subset given: CD45RA+ positively selected. The receptor set was obtained from a man aged 25-40 years in good health.

This chain connects TRBV5-4 to TRBJ2-1, with D perhaps TRBD2 (5 bases). The V and J ends lost 0 bases and 3 bases respectively, with 13 bases between them. The CDR3 extends over 16 amino acids. Germline V lookup: CDR1 SGHNT, CDR2 YYREEE (reference sequence). The CDR3 DNA reads TGTGCCAGCAGCTTGGGAGGGCGCGAGGGCTACAATGAGCAGTTCTTC. Its translation: CASSLGGREGYNEQFF.

V gene TRBV18 combines with J gene TRBJ2-3; D gene unclear. The V end was cut by 1 base, the J end by 1 base, with 9 bases between. Germline V CDR1 and CDR2: KGHSH, LQKENI. This CDR3 is 15 amino acids long. Here the CDR3 reads CASSPLGGRTDTQYF. Written as DNA, the CDR3 is TGTGCCAGCTCACCACTGGGCGGCCGCACAGATACGCAGTATTTT.

The CDR3 bases are TGTGCCAGCACCATCACAGGACACAAAAGGGACACTGAAGCTTTCTTT. Encoded protein: CASTITGHKRDTEAFF. The chain uses TRBV27 and TRBJ1-1; possibly TRBD1 for D (5 bases). CDR1 is MNHEY, CDR2 SMNVEV, per germline (reference sequence). V dropped 7 bases and J dropped 3 bases, with 21 bases sitting between them. The CDR3 totals 16 residues.

This chain uses TRBV7-9 with TRBJ2-1; 8 nucleotides line up with TRBD1. From germline, CDR1 is SEHNR and CDR2 FQNEAQ (reference sequence). The ends lost 4 bases at V and 3 bases at J; junction bases unmatched: 11. The CDR3 extends over 17 amino acids. Written as DNA, the CDR3 is TGTGCCAGCAGCTCCTCGACCCGGACAGGGTTCTACAATGAGCAGTTCTTC. Protein sequence: CASSSSTRTGFYNEQFF.

The genes are TRBV10-3 and TRBJ2-1; no firm D call. The CDR3 is 15 amino acids. V was pared by 6 bases and J by 5 bases, with 17 bases between. Germline V gene data show CDR1 as ENHRY and CDR2 as SYGVKD. CDR3 nucleotide sequence: TGTGCCATCAGCCCCGGGCCCCAAAGGGACAATGAGCAGTTCTTC. Translating it yields CAISPGPQRDNEQFF.

The CDR3: CASSLGGSPYEQYF. CDR3 bases: TGTGCCAGCAGCTTAGGGGGCAGTCCTTACGAGCAGTACTTC. The rearrangement joins TRBV11-3 to TRBJ2-7; D possibly corresponds to TRBD1 (5 bases). Germline-derived CDR1 and CDR2 are SGHNT and YENEEA. V lost 1 base and J 4 bases, leaving 11 bases between the germline ends. CDR3 length equals 14 residues.

The CDR3 spells CASSYSRSSNYGYTF. The CDR3 coding sequence is TGTGCCAGCAGTTACTCCAGGTCTAGCAACTATGGCTACACCTTC. This chain links TRBV6-5 with TRBJ1-2, with unresolved D. This CDR3 comprises 15 residues. Looked up from germline, CDR1 is MNHEY and CDR2 is SVGAGI. Trimming cost V 0 bases and J 2 bases, with 10 bases left between them.

The chain recombines TRBV5-1 with TRBJ1-2; a weak D match, TRBD1 (5 bases). The germline CDR1 and CDR2 sequences are SGHRS and YFSETQ. This CDR3 spans 14 amino acids. V shed 4 bases and J shed 4 bases, with 14 bases lying between them. The CDR3 DNA follows: TGCGCCAGCAGCGGGGACGTCCCTTCCTATGGCTACACCTTC. It specifies CASSGDVPSYGYTF.

To note about this clone: Distinct nucleotide sequences in the sample also encode this CDR3. This chain connects TRBV5-1 to TRBJ2-1, with 13 nucleotides matching TRBD2. The CDR3 spans 15 residues. CDR1 SGHRS and CDR2 YFSETQ come from the germline V gene. The V segment lost 2 bases and the J segment 7 bases; nucleotides outside the gene matches: 3. CDR3 protein: CASSFGLAGENEQFF. The CDR3, as DNA: TGCGCCAGCAGCTTTGGACTAGCGGGAGAAAATGAGCAGTTCTTC.

The gene calls are TRBV6-1 and TRBJ2-2; 11 nucleotides align to TRBD2. The CDR3 is made up of 17 amino acids. Looked up from germline, CDR1 is MNHNS and CDR2 is SASEGT. Germline trimming cut 2 bases from V and 3 bases from J; bases unmatched to any gene: 5. The CDR3 region has the DNA TGTGCCAGCAGTGAACCCCAACTAGCGGGAGACACCGGGGAGCTGTTTTTT. It specifies CASSEPQLAGDTGELFF.

This clone was detected once. This chain connects TRBV5-1 to TRBJ2-7, with D possibly being TRBD1 or TRBD2 (5 bases each). The CDR3 loop spans 19 amino acids. V was trimmed by 1 base and J by 2 bases, leaving 25 bases between them. CDR1 and CDR2 (germline): SGHRS, YFSETQ. The CDR3 DNA is TGCGCCAGCAGCTTGTACGCCAAGGGAATCAGGGAGCCCACCTACGAGCAGTACTTC. Residues: CASSLYAKGIREPTYEQYF. Full variable domain (remainder filled in from reference TRBV5-1 and TRBJ2-7): KAGVTQTPRYLIKTRGQQVTLSCSPISGHRSVSWYQQTPGQGLQFLFEYFSETQRNKGNFPGRFSGRQFSNSRSEMNVSTLELGDSALYLCASSLYAKGIREPTYEQYFGPGTRLTVT.

A single count supports this clone. The rearrangement links TRBV11-1 to TRBJ2-3, with TRBD2 identical over 9 bases. This CDR3 spans 15 amino acids. V lost 5 bases, J lost 6 bases, and 9 bases stayed unmatched. Germline V lookup: CDR1 SGHAT, CDR2 FQDESV (reference sequence). CDR3 sequence: CASSLNSGSSDTQYF. The DNA for the CDR3 is TGTGCCAGCAGCCTTAATAGCGGGAGCTCTGATACGCAGTATTTT.

The V gene is TRBV6-4, the J gene TRBJ2-5, with 7 bases aligning to TRBD2. The CDR3 covers 14 residues. From germline, CDR1 is MRHNA and CDR2 SNTAGT. V gave up 6 bases and J gave up 2 bases; unmatched junction bases: 6. The CDR3 is CASRRAGKQETQYF. Here the CDR3 DNA reads TGTGCCAGCAGGCGAGCGGGAAAACAAGAGACCCAGTACTTC.

This clone appeared once. The chain combines TRBV23-1 with TRBJ1-5; D gene uncertain. TRBV23-1 is annotated as an ORF whose role is uncertain. CDR3 length: 16 residues. V lost 0 bases and J 4 bases, leaving 13 bases between the germline ends. The CDR3 sequence: CASSQSSTLRNQPQHF. The CDR3 DNA sequence: TGCGCCAGCAGTCAATCTAGTACCCTGCGGAATCAGCCCCAGCATTTT.

The chain is built from TRBV18 and TRBJ1-1; 8 nucleotides align to TRBD1. Trimming took 8 bases from V and 6 from J; bases not matched to a gene: 8. The germline V gene has CDR1 KGHSH and CDR2 LQKENI. CDR3 size: 13 residues. CDR3 in DNA: TGTGCCAGCGCGCCGGGACAGGACTCTGAAGCTTTCTTT. Protein: CASAPGQDSEAFF.

This rearrangement joins TRBV4-1 to TRBJ2-7, with TRBD2 matching 8 bases. Germline CDR1 MGHRA, CDR2 YSYEKL. The CDR3 has 18 residues. The J segment lost 2 bases and the V segment lost 3 bases, leaving 15 bases of the junction unmatched. CDR3 coding DNA: TGCGCCAGCAGCCAGGTCGCGGGGGGCGGTCTAAGCCCCTACGAGCAGTACTTC. Encoded protein: CASSQVAGGGLSPYEQYF.

This chain joins TRBV28 and TRBJ2-7, with D unclear. The germline V gene encodes CDR1 MDHEN and CDR2 SYDVKM. Trimming left V 1 base short and J 3 bases short, with 7 bases between. This CDR3 comprises 13 residues. Here the CDR3 reads CASSLSFGYEQYF. The CDR3 nucleotides read TGTGCCAGCAGTTTATCCTTTGGCTACGAGCAGTACTTC. Full variable domain (missing parts from reference TRBV28 and TRBJ2-7): DVKVTQSSRYLVKRTGEKVFLECVQDMDHENMFWYRQDPGLGLRLIYFSYDVKMKEKGDIPEGYSVSREKKERFSLILESASTNQTSMYLCASSLSFGYEQYFGPGTRLTVT.

A single count supports this clone. The CDR3 sequence: CATSRDKLVAYEQYF. CDR3 DNA: TGTGCCACCAGCAGAGATAAGCTAGTTGCCTACGAGCAGTACTTC. The chain employs TRBV15 and TRBJ2-7; D unclear. Germline values: CDR1 LNHNV, CDR2 YYDKDF (reference sequence). The V end was cut by 0 bases, the J end by 2 bases, with 11 bases between. CDR3 size: 15 residues.

With respect to this clone: Different DNA sequences within this sample yield the same CDR3. CDR3 in amino acids: CASSLSSDTQYF. The DNA of the CDR3 is TGCGCCAGCAGCTTGTCAAGCGATACGCAGTATTTT. This chain joins TRBV5-1 and TRBJ2-3; D is undetermined. The length of the CDR3 is 12 residues. In germline, CDR1 is SGHRS, CDR2 YFSETQ. Trimming removed 1 base from V and 6 bases from J, with 6 bases in between.

The V call is TRBV13, the J call TRBJ2-6, with unresolved D. Trimming took off 0 bases at V and 0 bases at J, with 6 bases between the two ends. CDR3 length equals 16 residues. CDR1 and CDR2 (germline): PRHDT, FYEKMQ (reference sequence). The CDR3, as DNA: TGTGCCAGCAGCTTAGGGAGGAGCTCTGGGGCCAACGTCCTGACTTTC. Residues: CASSLGRSSGANVLTF.

The gene calls are TRBV7-2 and TRBJ1-4; D is possibly TRBD1 (5 bases). The CDR3 consists of 17 residues. V shed 1 base and J shed 4 bases, with 16 bases lying between them. Per the germline V gene, CDR1 is SGHTA and CDR2 is FQGNSA. The CDR3 loop is CASSLVGTAFGNEKLFF. The DNA of the CDR3 is TGTGCCAGCAGCTTAGTGGGGACTGCCTTTGGTAATGAAAAACTGTTTTTT.

This rearrangement joins TRBV6-1 to TRBJ2-3; 7 bases match TRBD2. Trimming removed 9 bases from V and 4 bases from J; junction bases left unmatched: 4. The CDR3 totals 12 residues. Germline V CDR1 and CDR2: MNHNS, SASEGT. The CDR3 bases are TGTGCCAGTAGCCGGGGGGCAGATACGCAGTATTTT. Residues: CASSRGADTQYF.

The chain has TRBV11-2 and TRBJ2-7, with D tentatively TRBD1 or TRBD2 (5 bases each). V lost 7 bases and J lost 3, with 19 bases in between. The CDR3 has 15 amino acids. Germline V gene sequence: CDR1 SGHAT, CDR2 FQNNGV. CDR3 in amino acids: CASTLSGRIFYEQYF. The CDR3 DNA reads as TGTGCCAGCACCCTCTCGGGACGCATTTTCTACGAGCAGTACTTC.

V is TRBV4-3 and J is TRBJ1-3; D ambiguous. Trimming pared 0 bases from V and 0 bases from J, leaving 9 bases between. The CDR3 runs 16 residues. The V gene's germline CDR1 is LGHNA and CDR2 YSLEER. CDR3 loop: CASSQDEGYSGNTIYF. In nucleotides, the CDR3 is TGCGCCAGCAGCCAAGATGAAGGGTACTCTGGAAACACCATATATTTT.